The rows below give T cell receptor beta chains drawn from one sample of a study of tumor-infiltrating lymphocytes in primary liver carcinoma. TCRdb ran MiXCR on the multiplex PCR reads and lists one entry per CDR3 protein. The table lists roughly 180,000 distinct CDR3 sequences, 50% to 75% of them singletons. The material sequenced was peripheral blood. These receptors all come from a man aged 35 to 55 with primary liver carcinoma and hepatitis B virus infection. The CDR3 runs from the conserved cysteine through the conserved F or W. Fields, in order: V gene, CDR3 protein.

V: TRBV11-2; CDR3: CASSLEVGLENIQYF
V: TRBV4-2; CDR3: CASSQDLLRRGASNQPQHF
V: TRBV29-1; CDR3: CSIEVGSMNTEAFF
V: TRBV12-3/TRBV12-4; CDR3: CASSLTMNTRYF
V: TRBV4-1; CDR3: CASNQASSGSYEQYF
V: TRBV5-4; CDR3: CASSLARGRGETQYF
V: TRBV30; CDR3: CAWNAGQQETQYF
V: TRBV6-1; CDR3: CASSAVNTEAFF
V: TRBV7-8; CDR3: CASSLYRAEQPQHF
V: TRBV29-1; CDR3: CSVEPSGSSYNEQFF
V: TRBV6-6; CDR3: CASSFPGKEAQHF
V: TRBV6-6; CDR3: CASSYLEDSQFF
V: TRBV6-1; CDR3: CASSDWTRFYEQYF
V: TRBV29-1; CDR3: CNVGPPSISYNEQFF
V: TRBV11-2; CDR3: CASSPRVGGEDTQYF
V: TRBV5-1; CDR3: CASSLGTTGTDTQYF